This T cell receptor beta chain derives from a study of radiotherapy plus CTLA-4 blockade in lung cancer. Sequencing used immunoSEQ multiplex PCR; TCRdb keeps in-frame clones, though not all of them. Among tens of thousands of clones listed, roughly 71% were seen once. Germline V gives CDR1 KGHSH, CDR2 LQKENI. V lost 1 base to trimming and J lost 4 bases, with 13 bases between them. This CDR3 has 16 amino acids. V gene TRBV18 combines with J gene TRBJ2-2, with D hard to call. This clonotype was sampled from a human donor with non-small cell lung cancer that progressed on radiotherapy plus ipilimumab. The sequenced sample was peripheral blood, obtained from a patient treated with radiotherapy plus ipilimumab. CDR3 DNA: TGTGCCAGCTCACCACTAGAGACCGTACTCACCGGGGAGCTGTTTTTT. It encodes CASSPLETVLTGELFF.